The table lists the clone carrying this T cell receptor (beta chain) with a few counts. Cohort placement rested on clinical history that participants reported themselves. The record originates from a study of blood T cell repertoires in COVID-19. Study summary: Both acute and convalescent COVID-19 samples were obtained from the United States, Italy and Spain.

Sequencing was performed with immunoSEQ multiplex PCR; in TCRdb, only in-frame clones are kept and a portion is missing. The table records approximately 170,000 clones, about 80% of them present only once. The sample comprised PBMCs or T cells enriched from blood (not recorded which). The receptor's source is a woman in her 70s in a cohort exposed to, infected with or recovered from COVID-19 (not recorded which).

The CDR3 region is CATLRRTSGTDTQYF. The CDR3 DNA reads as TGTGCCACCCTAAGGAGGACTAGCGGCACAGATACGCAGTATTTT. The chain has TRBV2 and TRBJ2-3, with TRBD2 identical over 9 bases. This CDR3 contains 15 residues. Trimming took 10 bases from V and 1 from J; bases not matched to a gene: 9. Germline V gene sequence: CDR1 SNHLY, CDR2 FYNNEI.